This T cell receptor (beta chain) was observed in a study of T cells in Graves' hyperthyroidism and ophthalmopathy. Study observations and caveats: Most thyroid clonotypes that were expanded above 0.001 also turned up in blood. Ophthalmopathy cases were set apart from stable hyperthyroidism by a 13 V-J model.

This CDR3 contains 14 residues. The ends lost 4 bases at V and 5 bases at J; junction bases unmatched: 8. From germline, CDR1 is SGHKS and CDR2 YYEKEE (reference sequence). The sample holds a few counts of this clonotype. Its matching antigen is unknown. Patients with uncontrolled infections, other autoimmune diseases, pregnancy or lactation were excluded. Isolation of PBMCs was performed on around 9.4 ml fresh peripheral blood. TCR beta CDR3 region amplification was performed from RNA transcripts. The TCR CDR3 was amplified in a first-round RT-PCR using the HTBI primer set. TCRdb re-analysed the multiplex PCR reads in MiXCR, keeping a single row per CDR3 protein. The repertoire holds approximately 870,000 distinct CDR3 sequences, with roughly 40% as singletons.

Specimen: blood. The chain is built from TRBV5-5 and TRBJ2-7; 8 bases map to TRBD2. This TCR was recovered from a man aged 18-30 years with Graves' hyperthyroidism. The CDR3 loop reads CASSPHAGGDEQYF. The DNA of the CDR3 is TGTGCCAGCAGCCCACATGCGGGAGGAGACGAGCAGTACTTC.